This T cell receptor (beta chain) appears in the sequencing data of a study of T cell clonality in common variable immunodeficiency. This clone was seen only a few times. The DNA ends 3 residues before the CDR3 does, and the rest of the CDR3 is filled in from the germline J gene. Sequenced by immunoSEQ multiplex PCR; TCRdb stores in-frame clones only, minus some. Captured here are roughly 48,000 clones, none seen once; the top ten comprise approximately 3.6%. V was pared by 4 bases and J by 7 bases, with 0 bases of the junction left unmatched. The V gene's germline CDR1 is SGHVS and CDR2 FQNEAQ. This CDR3 comprises 14 residues.

The sequenced material came from peripheral blood mononuclear cells. The sequence was collected from a person aged 18 to 75 in good health. The chain combines TRBV7-8 with TRBJ1-6; 11 bases are shared with TRBD1. The sequenced CDR3 bases are TGTGCCAGCAGCTGGGACAGGGGGAATTCACCC. Translation: CASSWDRGNSP. The CDR3 as a whole reads CASSWDRGNSPLHF.